This T cell receptor (beta chain) was obtained from a study of T cell repertoires in cytomegalovirus infection. Study results and caveats: HLA-C-restricted, CMV-specific TCR beta clonotypes were dominant ex vivo.

This clonotype was detected only once. Its matching antigen is unknown. MiXCR, run by TCRdb on the reads, gives a single entry per CDR3 protein. The data hold 450,000 to 550,000 distinct CDR3 sequences, with approximately 46% observed a single time. Germline V gene sequence: CDR1 LNHDA, CDR2 SQIVND (reference sequence). This CDR3 region has 15 residues. The V end was cut by 4 bases, the J end by 5 bases, with 16 bases between. The rearrangement links TRBV19 to TRBJ2-3; D is unclear. The sequenced sample was cultured PBMCs, obtained from culture after CMV antigen stimulation. The receptor comes from a human donor in good health (CMV status not recorded). Some clones in this sample may be carry-over from other donors' samples. The CDR3 nucleotides read TGTGCCAGTAGTAGCCTGCTTGGGCCGCGAGATACGCAGTATTTT. This translates into CASSSLLGPRDTQYF.